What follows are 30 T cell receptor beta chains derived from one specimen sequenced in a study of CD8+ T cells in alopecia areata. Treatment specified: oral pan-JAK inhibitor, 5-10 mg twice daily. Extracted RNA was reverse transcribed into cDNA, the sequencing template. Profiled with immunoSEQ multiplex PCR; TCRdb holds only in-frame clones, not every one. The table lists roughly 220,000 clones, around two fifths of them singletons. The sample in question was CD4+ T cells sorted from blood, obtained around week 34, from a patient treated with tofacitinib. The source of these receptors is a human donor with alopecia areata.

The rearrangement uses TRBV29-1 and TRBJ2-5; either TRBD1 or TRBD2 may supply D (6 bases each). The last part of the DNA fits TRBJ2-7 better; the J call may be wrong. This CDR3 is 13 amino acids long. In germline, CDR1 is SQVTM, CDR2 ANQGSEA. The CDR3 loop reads CSVARGLTYEQYF. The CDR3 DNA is TGCAGCGTTGCCCGGGGGCTCACCTACGAGCAGTACTTC.

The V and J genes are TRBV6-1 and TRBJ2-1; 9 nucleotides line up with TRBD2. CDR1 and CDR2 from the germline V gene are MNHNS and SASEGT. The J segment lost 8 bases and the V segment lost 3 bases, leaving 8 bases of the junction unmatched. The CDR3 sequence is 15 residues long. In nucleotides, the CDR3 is TGTGCCAGCAGTGATGGTCTAGCGGGAACCCATGAGCAGTTCTTC. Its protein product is CASSDGLAGTHEQFF.

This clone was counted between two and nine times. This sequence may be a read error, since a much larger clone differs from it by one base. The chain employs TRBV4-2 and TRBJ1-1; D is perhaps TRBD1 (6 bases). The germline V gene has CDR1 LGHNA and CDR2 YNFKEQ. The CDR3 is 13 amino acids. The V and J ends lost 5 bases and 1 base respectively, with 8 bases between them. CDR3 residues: CASSLGQNTEAFF. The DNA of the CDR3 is TGTGCCAGCAGCTTGGGACAGAACACTGAAGCTTTCTTT.

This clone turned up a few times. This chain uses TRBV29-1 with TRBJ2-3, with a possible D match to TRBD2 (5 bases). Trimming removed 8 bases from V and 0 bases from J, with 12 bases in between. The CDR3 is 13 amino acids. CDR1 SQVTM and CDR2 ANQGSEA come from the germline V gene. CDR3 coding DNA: TGCAGCTCACCGGGATCTAGCACAGATACGCAGTATTTT. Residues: CSSPGSSTDTQYF.

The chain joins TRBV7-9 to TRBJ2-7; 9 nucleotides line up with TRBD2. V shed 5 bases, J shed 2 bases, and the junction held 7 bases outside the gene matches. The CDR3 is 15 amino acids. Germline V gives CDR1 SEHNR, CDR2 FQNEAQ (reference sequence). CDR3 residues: CASSPRTSVAYEQYF. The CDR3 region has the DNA TGTGCCAGCAGCCCGAGGACTAGCGTTGCCTACGAGCAGTACTTC.

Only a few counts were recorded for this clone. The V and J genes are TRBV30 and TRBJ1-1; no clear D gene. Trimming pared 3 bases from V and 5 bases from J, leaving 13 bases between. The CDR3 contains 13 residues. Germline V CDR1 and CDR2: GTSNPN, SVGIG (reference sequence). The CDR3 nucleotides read TGTGCCTGGAGAGCTCCGGGGAGTACTGAAGCTTTCTTT. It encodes CAWRAPGSTEAFF.

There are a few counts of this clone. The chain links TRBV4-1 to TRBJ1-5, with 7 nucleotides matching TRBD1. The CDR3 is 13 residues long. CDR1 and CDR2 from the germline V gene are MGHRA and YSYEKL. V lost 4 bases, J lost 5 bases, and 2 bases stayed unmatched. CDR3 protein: CASSRQGYQPQHF. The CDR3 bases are TGCGCCAGCAGCCGACAGGGATATCAGCCCCAGCATTTT.

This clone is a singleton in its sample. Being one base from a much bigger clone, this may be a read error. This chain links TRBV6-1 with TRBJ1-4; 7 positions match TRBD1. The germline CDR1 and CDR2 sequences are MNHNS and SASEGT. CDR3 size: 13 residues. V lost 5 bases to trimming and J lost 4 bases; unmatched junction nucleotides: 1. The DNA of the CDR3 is TGTGCCAGCAGTCGGGACAGTAATGAAAAACTGTTTTTT. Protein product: CASSRDSNEKLFF.

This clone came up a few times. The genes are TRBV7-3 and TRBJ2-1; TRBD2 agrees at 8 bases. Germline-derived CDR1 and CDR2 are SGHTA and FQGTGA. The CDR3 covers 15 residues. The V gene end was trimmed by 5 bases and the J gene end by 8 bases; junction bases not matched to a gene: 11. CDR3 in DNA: TGTGCCAGCAGCAAACAAGCGGGGGTTCGGGATGAGCAGTTCTTC. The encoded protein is CASSKQAGVRDEQFF.

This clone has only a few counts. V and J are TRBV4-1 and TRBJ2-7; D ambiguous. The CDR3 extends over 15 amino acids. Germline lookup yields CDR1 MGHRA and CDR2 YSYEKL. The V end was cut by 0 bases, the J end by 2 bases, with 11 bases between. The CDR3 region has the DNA TGCGCCAGCAGCCAAGATCCTGGACGAGCCTACGAGCAGTACTTC. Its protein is CASSQDPGRAYEQYF.

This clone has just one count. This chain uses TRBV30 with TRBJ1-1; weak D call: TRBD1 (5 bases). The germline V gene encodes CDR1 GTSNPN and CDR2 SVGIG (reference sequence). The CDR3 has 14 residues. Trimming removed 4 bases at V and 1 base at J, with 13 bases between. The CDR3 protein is CAWKGGVPNTEAFF. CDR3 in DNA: TGTGCCTGGAAAGGAGGGGTCCCGAACACTGAAGCTTTCTTT.

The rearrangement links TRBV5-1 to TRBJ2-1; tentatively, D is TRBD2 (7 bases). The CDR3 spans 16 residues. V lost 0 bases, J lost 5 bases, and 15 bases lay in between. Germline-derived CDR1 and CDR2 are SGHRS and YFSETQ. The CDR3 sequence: CASSLVTGGGHNEQFF. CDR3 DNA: TGCGCCAGCAGCTTGGTGACGGGCGGGGGCCACAATGAGCAGTTCTTC.

The CDR3 protein is CASSRNGGMYQETQYF. The CDR3 DNA sequence: TGCGCCAGCAGCCGTAACGGAGGGATGTACCAAGAGACCCAGTACTTC. The J gene is TRBJ2-5, the V gene TRBV5-1; D is perhaps TRBD2 (6 bases). V was clipped by 4 bases and J by 0 bases, with 16 bases between them. The CDR3 contains 16 residues. Germline-derived CDR1 and CDR2 are SGHRS and YFSETQ.

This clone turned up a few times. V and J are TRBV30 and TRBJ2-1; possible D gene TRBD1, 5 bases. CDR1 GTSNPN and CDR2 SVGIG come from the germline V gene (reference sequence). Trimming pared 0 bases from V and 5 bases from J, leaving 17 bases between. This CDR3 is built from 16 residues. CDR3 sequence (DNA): TGTGCCTGGAGTGTAAAGGGGCTACGAAACCACAATGAGCAGTTCTTC. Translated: CAWSVKGLRNHNEQFF. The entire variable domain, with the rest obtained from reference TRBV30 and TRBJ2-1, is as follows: SQTIHQWPATLVQPVGSPLSLECTVEGTSNPNLYWYRQAAGRGLQLLFYSVGIGQISSEVPQNLSASRPQDRQFILSSKKLLLSDSGFYLCAWSVKGLRNHNEQFFGPGTRLTVL.

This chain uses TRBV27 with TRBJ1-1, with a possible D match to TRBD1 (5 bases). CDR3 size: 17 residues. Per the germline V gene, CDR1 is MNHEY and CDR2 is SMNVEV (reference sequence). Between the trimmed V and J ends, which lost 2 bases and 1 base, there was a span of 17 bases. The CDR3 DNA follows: TGTGCCAGCAGTTTAACCAGGGCTGGAAGCCCGAACACTGAAGCTTTCTTT. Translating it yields CASSLTRAGSPNTEAFF.

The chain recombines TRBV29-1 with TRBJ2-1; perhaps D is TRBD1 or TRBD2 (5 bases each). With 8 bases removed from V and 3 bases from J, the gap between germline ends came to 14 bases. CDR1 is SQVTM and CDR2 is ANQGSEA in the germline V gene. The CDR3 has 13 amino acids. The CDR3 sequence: CSYTGAGYNEQFF. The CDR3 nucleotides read TGCAGCTACACCGGGGCCGGCTACAATGAGCAGTTCTTC.

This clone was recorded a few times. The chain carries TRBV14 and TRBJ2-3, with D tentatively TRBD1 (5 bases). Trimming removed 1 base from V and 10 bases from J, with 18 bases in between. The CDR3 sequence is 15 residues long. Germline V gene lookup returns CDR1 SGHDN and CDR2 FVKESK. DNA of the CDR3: TGTGCCAGCAGCCAAGCACAAAGGACAAGGGGATCGCAGTATTTT. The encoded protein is CASSQAQRTRGSQYF.

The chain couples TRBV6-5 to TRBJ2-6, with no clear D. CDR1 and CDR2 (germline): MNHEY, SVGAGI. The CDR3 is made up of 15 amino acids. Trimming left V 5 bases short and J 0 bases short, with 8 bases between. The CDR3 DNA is TGTGCCAGCAGTAGATCCGTCTCTGGGGCCAACGTCCTGACTTTC. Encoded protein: CASSRSVSGANVLTF.

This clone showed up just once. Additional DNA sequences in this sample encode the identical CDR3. The CDR3 sequence: CSVVRQMNTEAFF. CDR3 in DNA: TGCAGCGTTGTCAGACAGATGAACACTGAAGCTTTCTTT. The chain recombines TRBV29-1 with TRBJ1-1, with D maybe TRBD1 (5 bases). Trimming took 4 bases from V and 0 from J, leaving 9 bases between them. Germline V gene lookup returns CDR1 SQVTM and CDR2 ANQGSEA. This CDR3 contains 13 residues.

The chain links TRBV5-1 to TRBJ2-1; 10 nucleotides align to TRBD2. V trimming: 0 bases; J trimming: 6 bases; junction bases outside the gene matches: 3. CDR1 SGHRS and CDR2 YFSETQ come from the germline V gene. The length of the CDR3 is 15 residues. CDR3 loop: CASSLEASGSNEQFF. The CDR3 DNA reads TGCGCCAGCAGCTTGGAGGCTAGCGGGAGCAATGAGCAGTTCTTC.

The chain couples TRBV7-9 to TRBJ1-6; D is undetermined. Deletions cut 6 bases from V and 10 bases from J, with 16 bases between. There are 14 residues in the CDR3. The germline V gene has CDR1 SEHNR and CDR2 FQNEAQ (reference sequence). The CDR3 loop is CASRERVAGSPLHF. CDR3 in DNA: TGTGCCAGCAGAGAAAGAGTCGCGGGATCACCCCTCCACTTT.

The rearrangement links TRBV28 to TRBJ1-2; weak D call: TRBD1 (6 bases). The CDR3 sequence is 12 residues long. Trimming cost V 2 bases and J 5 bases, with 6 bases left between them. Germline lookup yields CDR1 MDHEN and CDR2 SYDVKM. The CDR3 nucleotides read TGTGCCAGCAGTTTAAGGGGGTATGGCTACACCTTC. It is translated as CASSLRGYGYTF.

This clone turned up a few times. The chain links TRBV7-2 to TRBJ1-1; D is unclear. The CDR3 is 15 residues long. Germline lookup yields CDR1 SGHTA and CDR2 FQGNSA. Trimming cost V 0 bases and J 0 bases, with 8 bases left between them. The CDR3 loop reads CASSLALGLNTEAFF. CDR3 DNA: TGTGCCAGCAGCTTAGCTCTGGGCCTGAACACTGAAGCTTTCTTT.

In DNA, the CDR3 is TGCGCCAGCAGCGGGGGGACGCACTCTAGCACAGATACGCAGTATTTT. Its protein is CASSGGTHSSTDTQYF. V usage is TRBV5-1 and J usage is TRBJ2-3; D might be TRBD2 (6 bases). V lost 4 bases to trimming and J lost 0 bases, with 15 bases between them. Germline CDR1 SGHRS, CDR2 YFSETQ. The CDR3 sequence is 16 residues long.

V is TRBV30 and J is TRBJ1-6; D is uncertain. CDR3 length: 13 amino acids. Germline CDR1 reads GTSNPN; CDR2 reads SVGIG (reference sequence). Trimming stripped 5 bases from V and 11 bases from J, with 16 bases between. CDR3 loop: CAWATVEAAPLHF. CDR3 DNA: TGTGCCTGGGCGACGGTGGAGGCTGCACCCCTCCACTTT. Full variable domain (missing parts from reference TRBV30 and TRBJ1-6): SQTIHQWPATLVQPVGSPLSLECTVEGTSNPNLYWYRQAAGRGLQLLFYSVGIGQISSEVPQNLSASRPQDRQFILSSKKLLLSDSGFYLCAWATVEAAPLHFGNGTRLTVT.

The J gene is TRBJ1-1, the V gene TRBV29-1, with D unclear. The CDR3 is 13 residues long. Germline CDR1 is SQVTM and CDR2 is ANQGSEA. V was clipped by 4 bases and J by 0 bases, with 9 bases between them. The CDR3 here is CSVGLRMNTEAFF. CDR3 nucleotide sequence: TGCAGCGTTGGACTACGGATGAACACTGAAGCTTTCTTT.

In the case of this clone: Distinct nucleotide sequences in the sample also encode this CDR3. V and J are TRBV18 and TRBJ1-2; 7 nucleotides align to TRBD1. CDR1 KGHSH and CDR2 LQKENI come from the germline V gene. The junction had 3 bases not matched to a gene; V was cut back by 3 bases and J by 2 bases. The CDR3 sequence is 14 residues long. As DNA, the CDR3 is TGTGCCAGCTCACCCCAGGGACAGAACTATGGCTACACCTTC. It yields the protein CASSPQGQNYGYTF. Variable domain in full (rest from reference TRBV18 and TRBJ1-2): NAGVMQNPRHLVRRRGQEARLRCSPMKGHSHVYWYRQLPEEGLKFMVYLQKENIIDESGMPKERFSAEFPKEGPSILRIQQVVRGDSAAYFCASSPQGQNYGYTFGSGTRLTVV.

The CDR3 bases are TGTGCCAGCAGTTTATATATCCCGTACCTCACAGATACGCAGTATTTT. This translates into CASSLYIPYLTDTQYF. The V call is TRBV27, the J call TRBJ2-3, with D unresolved. Trimming stripped 1 base from V and 2 bases from J, with 13 bases between. This CDR3 has 16 residues. In germline, CDR1 is MNHEY, CDR2 SMNVEV (reference sequence).

The CDR3 protein is CASSVATRTGAGETQYF. In DNA, the CDR3 is TGTGCCAGCAGCGTAGCTACGAGGACGGGGGCGGGAGAGACCCAGTACTTC. The J gene is TRBJ2-5, the V gene TRBV9; D assignment may be TRBD1 or TRBD2 (6 bases each). V lost 0 bases to trimming and J lost 4 bases, with 19 bases between them. Germline CDR1 is SGDLS and CDR2 is YYNGEE. CDR3 length: 17 amino acids.

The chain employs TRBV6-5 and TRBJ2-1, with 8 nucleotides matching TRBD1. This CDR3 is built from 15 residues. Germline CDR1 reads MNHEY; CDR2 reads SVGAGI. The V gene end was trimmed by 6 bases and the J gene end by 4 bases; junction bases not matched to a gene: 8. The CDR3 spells CASSTDRGRYNEQFF. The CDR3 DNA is TGTGCCAGCAGCACAGACAGGGGTCGGTACAATGAGCAGTTCTTC.